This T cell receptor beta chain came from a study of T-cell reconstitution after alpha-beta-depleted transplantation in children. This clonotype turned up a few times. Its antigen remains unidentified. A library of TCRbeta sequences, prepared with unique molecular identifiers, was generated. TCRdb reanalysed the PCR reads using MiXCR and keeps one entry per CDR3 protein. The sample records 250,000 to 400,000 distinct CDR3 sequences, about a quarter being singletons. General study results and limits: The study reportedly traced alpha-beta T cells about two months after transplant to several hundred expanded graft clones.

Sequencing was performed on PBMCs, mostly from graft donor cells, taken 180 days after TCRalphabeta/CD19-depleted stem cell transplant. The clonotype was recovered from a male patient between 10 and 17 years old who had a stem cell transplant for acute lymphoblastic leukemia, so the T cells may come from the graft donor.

This CDR3 reads CASSPGQGISNQPQHF. In nucleotides, the CDR3 is TGTGCCAGCAGCCCGGGACAGGGGATTAGCAATCAGCCCCAGCATTTT. V is TRBV9 and J is TRBJ1-5; 10 bases match TRBD1. The CDR3 sequence is 16 residues long. From germline, CDR1 is SGDLS and CDR2 YYNGEE. Trimming cost V 4 bases and J 0 bases; bases outside gene matches: 4.